The 6 T cell receptor beta chains below come from one sample, sequenced in a study of blood T cell repertoires in COVID-19. TCRdb's copy holds only in-frame clones and misses some; the assay was immunoSEQ multiplex PCR. This sample has some 180,000 clones; around 81% occur once, and the top ten carry roughly 11%. The sequencing sample was made of peripheral blood. The receptors were sampled from a man aged 70-80 years with active or convalescent COVID-19.

DNA for the CDR3: TGCGCCAGCAGCCAAGATGGACTAGCTGGCACAGATACGCAGTATTTT. It translates to CASSQDGLAGTDTQYF. The chain combines TRBV4-3 with TRBJ2-3, with TRBD2 matching 8 bases. The CDR3 is made up of 16 amino acids. Germline V gives CDR1 LGHNA, CDR2 YSLEER. Unmatched junction bases numbered 3, after V lost 0 bases and J lost 1 base.

This clone was counted a few times. The chain carries TRBV28 and TRBJ2-4, with D possibly TRBD1 on 6 matching bases. Trimming took off 5 bases at V and 6 bases at J, with 20 bases between the two ends. There are 16 residues in the CDR3. Germline CDR1 reads MDHEN; CDR2 reads SYDVKM. The CDR3 is CASSPYARSRGNIQYF. CDR3 DNA sequence: TGTGCCAGCAGTCCCTACGCGAGGAGCAGGGGAAACATTCAGTACTTC.

The gene calls are TRBV6-6 and TRBJ2-7; D perhaps matches TRBD1 (6 bases). The CDR3 totals 16 residues. Germline CDR1 is MNHNY and CDR2 is SVGAGI (reference sequence). V lost 4 bases, J lost 0 bases, and 16 bases lay in between. The CDR3 protein is CASSSPRTASSYEQYF. DNA for the CDR3: TGTGCCAGCAGTTCGCCTAGGACAGCGAGCTCCTACGAGCAGTACTTC.

This chain links TRBV5-4 with TRBJ2-1; 8 nucleotides agree with TRBD2. Germline CDR1 and CDR2: SGHNT and YYREEE (reference sequence). Unmatched junction bases numbered 5, after V lost 3 bases and J lost 3 bases. This CDR3 region has 15 residues. The CDR3 nucleotides read TGTGCCAGCAGCTCGAGCGGGGGAGTCTACAATGAGCAGTTCTTC. The encoded protein is CASSSSGGVYNEQFF.

The chain uses TRBV18 and TRBJ2-7; D may be TRBD2 (6 bases). V was pared by 4 bases and J by 7 bases, with 8 bases between. This CDR3 is 11 amino acids long. Germline CDR1 reads KGHSH; CDR2 reads LQKENI. This CDR3 reads CASSREEEQYF. The DNA of the CDR3 is TGTGCCAGCTCACGGGAGGAGGAGCAGTACTTC.

This chain's CDR3 is CASSQRSASGLAKNIQYF. In DNA, the CDR3 is TGTGCCAGCAGCCAACGGTCGGCTAGCGGACTAGCCAAAAACATTCAGTACTTC. J is TRBJ2-4 and V is TRBV3-1 (or the pseudogene TRBV3-2); TRBD2 agrees at 7 bases. The CDR3 consists of 18 residues. Germline loops: CDR1 LGHDT, CDR2 YNNKEL (reference sequence). The V gene end was trimmed by 2 bases and the J gene end by 0 bases; junction bases not matched to a gene: 10.